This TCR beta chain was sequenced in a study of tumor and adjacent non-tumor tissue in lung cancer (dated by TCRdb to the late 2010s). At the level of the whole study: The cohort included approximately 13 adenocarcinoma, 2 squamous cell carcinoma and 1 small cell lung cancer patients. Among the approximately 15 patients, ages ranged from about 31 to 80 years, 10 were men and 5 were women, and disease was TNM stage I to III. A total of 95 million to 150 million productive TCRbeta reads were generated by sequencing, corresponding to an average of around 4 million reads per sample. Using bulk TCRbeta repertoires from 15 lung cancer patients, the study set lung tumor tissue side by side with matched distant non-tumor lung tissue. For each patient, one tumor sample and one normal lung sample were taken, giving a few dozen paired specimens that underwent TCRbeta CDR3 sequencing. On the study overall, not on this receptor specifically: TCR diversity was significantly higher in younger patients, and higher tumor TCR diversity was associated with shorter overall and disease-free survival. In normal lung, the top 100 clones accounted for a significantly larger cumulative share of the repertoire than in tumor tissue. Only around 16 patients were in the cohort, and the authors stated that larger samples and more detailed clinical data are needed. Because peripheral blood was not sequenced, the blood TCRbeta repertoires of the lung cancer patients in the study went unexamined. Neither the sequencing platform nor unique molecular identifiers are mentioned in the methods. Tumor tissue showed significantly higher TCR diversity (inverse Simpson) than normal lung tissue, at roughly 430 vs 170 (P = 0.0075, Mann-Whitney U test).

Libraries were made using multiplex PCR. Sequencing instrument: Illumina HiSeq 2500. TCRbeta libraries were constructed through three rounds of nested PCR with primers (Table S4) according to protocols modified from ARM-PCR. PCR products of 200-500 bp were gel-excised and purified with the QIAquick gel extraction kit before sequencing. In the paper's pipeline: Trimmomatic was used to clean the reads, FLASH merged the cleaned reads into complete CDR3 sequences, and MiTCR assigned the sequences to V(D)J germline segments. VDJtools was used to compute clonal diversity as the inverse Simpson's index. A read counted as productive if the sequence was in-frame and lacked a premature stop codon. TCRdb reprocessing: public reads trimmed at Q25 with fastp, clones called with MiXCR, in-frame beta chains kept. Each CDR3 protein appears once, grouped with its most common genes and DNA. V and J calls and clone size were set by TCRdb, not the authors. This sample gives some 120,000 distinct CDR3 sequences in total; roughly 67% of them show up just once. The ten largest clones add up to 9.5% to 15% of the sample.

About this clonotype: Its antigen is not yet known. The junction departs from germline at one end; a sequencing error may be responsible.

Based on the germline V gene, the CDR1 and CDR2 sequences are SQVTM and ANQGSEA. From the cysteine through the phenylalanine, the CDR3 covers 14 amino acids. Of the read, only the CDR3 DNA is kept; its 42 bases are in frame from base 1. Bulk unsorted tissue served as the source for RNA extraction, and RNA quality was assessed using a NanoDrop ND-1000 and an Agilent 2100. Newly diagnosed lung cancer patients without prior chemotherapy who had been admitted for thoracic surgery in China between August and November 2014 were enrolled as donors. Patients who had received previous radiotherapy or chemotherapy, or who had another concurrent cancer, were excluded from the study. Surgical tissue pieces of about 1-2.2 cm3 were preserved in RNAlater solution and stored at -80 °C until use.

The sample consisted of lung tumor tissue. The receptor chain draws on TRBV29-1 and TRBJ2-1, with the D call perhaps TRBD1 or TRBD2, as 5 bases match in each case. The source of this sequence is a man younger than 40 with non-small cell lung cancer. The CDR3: CSIEDGEGRYEQFF. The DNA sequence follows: TGCAGCATTGAAGACGGCGAGGGACGGTATGAGCAGTTCTTC.